The present entry profiles one T cell receptor (beta chain) with its context. The CDR3 length is 14 residues. Looked up from germline, CDR1 is SGHAT and CDR2 is FQDESV (reference sequence). V lost 4 bases, J lost 3 bases, and 12 bases lay in between. Recipients boosted at about 4 weeks or about 12 weeks are pooled. This record comes from a study of T cell responses to AZD1222 COVID-19 vaccine. Measured with immunoSEQ multiplex PCR; TCRdb has only the in-frame clones, and not every one. There are about 150,000 clones in the sample; 86% occur only once, and 5% to 6% lies in the top ten. The sequences come from peripheral blood, collected 28 days after the second AZD1222 dose. V gene TRBV11-1 combines with J gene TRBJ1-1, with D perhaps matching TRBD1 (5 bases). The sequence came from an adult who received the AZD1222 COVID-19 vaccine. CDR3: CASSWLLGDTEAFF. The CDR3 DNA reads as TGTGCCAGCAGCTGGCTGTTGGGGGACACTGAAGCTTTCTTT.